The present TCR beta chain was sequenced within a study of blood T cell repertoires in COVID-19. For the study at large: Acute-phase and convalescent COVID-19 samples originated in the United States, Italy and Spain. Sources were T cells, B-cell-depleted T cells, or PBMCs; the material itself was cDNA or gDNA.

Per germline, CDR1 MDHEN and CDR2 SYDVKM. The V gene end was trimmed by 4 bases and the J gene end by 2 bases; junction bases not matched to a gene: 5. The CDR3 loop spans 17 amino acids. As processed by the authors: The assay estimated nucleated cells by amplifying reference gene primers. Sequencing used immunoSEQ multiplex PCR; TCRdb keeps in-frame clones, though not all of them. D and trimming were read from the DNA, whereas the V and J calls and clone size are those reported in that table. The table lists about 130,000 clones, around 89% of them singletons. This chain uses TRBV28 with TRBJ2-6, with 10 bases fitting TRBD1. Sequences were obtained from peripheral blood. The TCR originated in a man aged 55 to 70 with active or convalescent COVID-19. DNA for the CDR3: TGTGCCAGCAGTTCTGGGACAGGGGTCGCTGGGGCCAACGTCCTGACTTTC. This codes for CASSSGTGVAGANVLTF. Full variable domain (rest looked up from reference TRBV28 and TRBJ2-6): DVKVTQSSRYLVKRTGEKVFLECVQDMDHENMFWYRQDPGLGLRLIYFSYDVKMKEKGDIPEGYSVSREKKERFSLILESASTNQTSMYLCASSSGTGVAGANVLTFGAGSRLTVL.